This T cell receptor (beta chain) emerged from a study of blood T cell repertoires in COVID-19. Study-wide background: There were acute and convalescent COVID-19 samples, and they came from the United States, Italy and Spain. In each case, the material was cDNA or gDNA derived from T cells, B-cell-depleted T cells, or PBMCs.

J was trimmed by 7 bases and V by 0 bases; bases with no gene match: 10. The CDR3 extends over 16 amino acids. Germline V gene sequence: CDR1 SGDLS, CDR2 YYNGEE. In the authors' workflow: Nucleated cell counts were estimated from reference gene primer amplification. Clones were read by immunoSEQ multiplex PCR, and TCRdb kept only the in-frame ones, dropping some. D and trimming were read from the DNA, whereas the V and J calls and clone size are those reported in that table. Of 210,000 or so clones listed, approximately 88% are singletons. The TCR comes from a woman younger than 45 who had been exposed to COVID-19. J is TRBJ2-7 and V is TRBV9; 10 bases line up with TRBD2. Sequencing was carried out using PBMCs or T cells enriched from blood (not recorded which). CDR3 in DNA: TGTGCCAGCAGCGTAGCTGGGTCTAGCGGGAGTATAGAGCAGTACTTC. Translated: CASSVAGSSGSIEQYF.